The entry below describes one T cell receptor beta chain. This entry comes from a study of blood T cell repertoires in COVID-19. Germline V gene data show CDR1 as LGHDT and CDR2 as YNNKEL (reference sequence). This CDR3 comprises 14 residues. V shed 3 bases and J 3 bases; nucleotides not matched to a gene: 3. Authors' analysis steps: Reference gene primers were amplified, and this amplification served to estimate nucleated cell counts. Here immunoSEQ multiplex PCR was the method, and the copy in TCRdb shows in-frame clones only, minus some. The D gene and trimming were derived from the DNA, and the V and J assignments and clone size from that table. Of some 150,000 clones listed, about three quarters were seen once; the top ten hold 4.5% to 5%.

The clonotype was recovered from a woman older than 75 with active or convalescent COVID-19. The sample comprised peripheral blood. This chain connects TRBV3-1 (or the pseudogene TRBV3-2) to TRBJ2-7; the match to TRBD1 covers 9 bases. This chain's CDR3 is CASSHQGQGYEQYF. The CDR3 nucleotides read TGTGCCAGCAGCCACCAGGGACAGGGCTACGAGCAGTACTTC.